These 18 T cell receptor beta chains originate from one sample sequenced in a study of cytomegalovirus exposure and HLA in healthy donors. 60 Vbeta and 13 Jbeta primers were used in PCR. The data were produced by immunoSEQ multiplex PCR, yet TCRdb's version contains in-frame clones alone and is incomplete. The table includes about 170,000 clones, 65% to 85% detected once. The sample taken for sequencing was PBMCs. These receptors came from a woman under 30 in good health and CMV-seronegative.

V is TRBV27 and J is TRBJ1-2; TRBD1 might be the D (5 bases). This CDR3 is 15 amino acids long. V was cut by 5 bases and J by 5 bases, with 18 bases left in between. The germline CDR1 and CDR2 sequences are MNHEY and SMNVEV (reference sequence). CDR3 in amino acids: CASSIGDSPIYGYTF. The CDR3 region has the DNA TGTGCCAGCAGTATAGGAGACAGTCCGATTTATGGCTACACCTTC.

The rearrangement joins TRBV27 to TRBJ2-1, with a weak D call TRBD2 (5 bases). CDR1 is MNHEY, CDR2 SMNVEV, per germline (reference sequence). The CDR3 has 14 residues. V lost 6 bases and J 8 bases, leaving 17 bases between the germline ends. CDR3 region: CASREGVVGDEQFF. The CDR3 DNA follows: TGTGCCAGCAGAGAGGGAGTAGTAGGCGATGAGCAGTTCTTC.

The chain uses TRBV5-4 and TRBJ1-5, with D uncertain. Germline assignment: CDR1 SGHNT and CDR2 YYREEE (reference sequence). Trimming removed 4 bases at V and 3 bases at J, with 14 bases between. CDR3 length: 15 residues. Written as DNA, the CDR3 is TGTGCCAGCAGCCCCGGACGGGAGCTCAATCAGCCCCAGCATTTT. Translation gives CASSPGRELNQPQHF.

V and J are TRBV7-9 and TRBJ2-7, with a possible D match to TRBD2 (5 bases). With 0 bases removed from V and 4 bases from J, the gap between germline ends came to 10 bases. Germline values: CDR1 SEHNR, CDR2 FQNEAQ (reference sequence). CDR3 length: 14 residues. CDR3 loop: CASSLAGIFYEQYF. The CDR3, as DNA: TGTGCCAGCAGCTTAGCCGGGATCTTTTACGAGCAGTACTTC.

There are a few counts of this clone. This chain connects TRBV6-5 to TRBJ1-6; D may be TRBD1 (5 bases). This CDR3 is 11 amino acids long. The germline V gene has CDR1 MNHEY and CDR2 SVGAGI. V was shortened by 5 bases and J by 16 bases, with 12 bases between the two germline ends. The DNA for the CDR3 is TGTGCCAGCAGTAACGGCGGGACGCTCCACTTT. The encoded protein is CASSNGGTLHF.

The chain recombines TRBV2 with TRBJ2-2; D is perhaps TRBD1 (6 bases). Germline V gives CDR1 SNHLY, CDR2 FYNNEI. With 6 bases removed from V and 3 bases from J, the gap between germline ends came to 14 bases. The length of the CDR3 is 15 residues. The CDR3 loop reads CASRTDRMDTGELFF. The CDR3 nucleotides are TGTGCCAGCAGGACGGACAGAATGGACACCGGGGAGCTGTTTTTT.

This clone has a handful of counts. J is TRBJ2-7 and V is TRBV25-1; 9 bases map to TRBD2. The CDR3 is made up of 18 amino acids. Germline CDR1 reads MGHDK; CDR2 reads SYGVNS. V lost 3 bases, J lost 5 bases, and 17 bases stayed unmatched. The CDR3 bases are TGTGCCAGCAGTGATACCGGGTTAGCGGGAGCACGGGGGGACGAGCAGTACTTC. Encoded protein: CASSDTGLAGARGDEQYF.

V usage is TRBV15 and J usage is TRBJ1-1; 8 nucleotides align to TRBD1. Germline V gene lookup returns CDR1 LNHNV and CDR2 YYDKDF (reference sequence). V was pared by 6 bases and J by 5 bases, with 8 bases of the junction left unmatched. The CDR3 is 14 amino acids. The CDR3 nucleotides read TGTGCCACCAGTTCCAGGGGGCGAGGGACTGAAGCTTTCTTT. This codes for CATSSRGRGTEAFF. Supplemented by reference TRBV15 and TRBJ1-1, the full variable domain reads DAMVIQNPRYQVTQFGKPVTLSCSQTLNHNVMYWYQQKSSQAPKLLFHYYDKDFNNEADTPDNFQSRRPNTSFCFLDIRSPGLGDTAMYLCATSSRGRGTEAFFGQGTRLTVV.

The CDR3 DNA follows: TGTGCCAGCAGCGAACATGACGGGACACAGAACACTGAAGCTTTCTTT. Translating it yields CASSEHDGTQNTEAFF. This chain joins TRBV9 and TRBJ1-1, with D maybe TRBD1 (6 bases). This CDR3 is built from 16 residues. Trimming pared 3 bases from V and 1 base from J, leaving 16 bases between. Germline V gene data show CDR1 as SGDLS and CDR2 as YYNGEE.

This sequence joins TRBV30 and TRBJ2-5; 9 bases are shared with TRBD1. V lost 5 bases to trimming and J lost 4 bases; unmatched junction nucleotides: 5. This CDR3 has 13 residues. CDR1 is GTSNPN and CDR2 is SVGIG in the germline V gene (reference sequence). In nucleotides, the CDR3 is TGTGCCTGGGTCGGACAGGGGCCAGAGACCCAGTACTTC. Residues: CAWVGQGPETQYF.

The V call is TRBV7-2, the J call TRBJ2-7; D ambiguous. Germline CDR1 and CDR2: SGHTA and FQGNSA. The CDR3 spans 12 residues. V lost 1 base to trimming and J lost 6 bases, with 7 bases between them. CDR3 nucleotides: TGTGCCAGCAGCTTAGGCGGTGCCGAGCAGTACTTC. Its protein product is CASSLGGAEQYF. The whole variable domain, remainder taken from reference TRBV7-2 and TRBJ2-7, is GAGVSQSPSNKVTEKGKDVELRCDPISGHTALYWYRQSLGQGLEFLIYFQGNSAPDKSGLPSDRFSAERTGGSVSTLTIQRTQQEDSAVYLCASSLGGAEQYFGPGTRLTVT.

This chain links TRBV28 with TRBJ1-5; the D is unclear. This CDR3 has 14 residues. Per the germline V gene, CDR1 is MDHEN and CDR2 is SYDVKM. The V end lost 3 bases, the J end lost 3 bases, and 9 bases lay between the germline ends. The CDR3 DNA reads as TGTGCCAGCAGTTTCCCTCCCCTCAATCAGCCCCAGCATTTT. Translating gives CASSFPPLNQPQHF.

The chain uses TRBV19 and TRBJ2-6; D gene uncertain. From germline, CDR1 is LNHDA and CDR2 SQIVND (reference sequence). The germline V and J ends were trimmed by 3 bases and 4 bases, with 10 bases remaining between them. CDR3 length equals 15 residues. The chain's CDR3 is CASSITVSGANVLTF. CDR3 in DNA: TGTGCCAGTAGTATTACGGTATCCGGGGCCAACGTCCTGACTTTC.

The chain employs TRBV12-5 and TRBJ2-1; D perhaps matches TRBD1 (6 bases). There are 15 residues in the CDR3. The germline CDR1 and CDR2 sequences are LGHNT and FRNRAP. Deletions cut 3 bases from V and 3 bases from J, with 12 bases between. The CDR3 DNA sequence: TGTGCTAGTGGTTTCTCGACAGGAGTCTACAATGAGCAGTTCTTC. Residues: CASGFSTGVYNEQFF.

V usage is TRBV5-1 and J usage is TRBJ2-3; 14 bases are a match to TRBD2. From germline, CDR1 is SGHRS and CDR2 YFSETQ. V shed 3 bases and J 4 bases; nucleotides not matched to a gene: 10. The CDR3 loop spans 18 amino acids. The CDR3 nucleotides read TGCGCCAGCAGCTCCGACCCGGGACTAGCGGGAGAGGCAGATACGCAGTATTTT. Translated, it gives CASSSDPGLAGEADTQYF. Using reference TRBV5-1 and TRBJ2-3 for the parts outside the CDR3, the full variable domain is KAGVTQTPRYLIKTRGQQVTLSCSPISGHRSVSWYQQTPGQGLQFLFEYFSETQRNKGNFPGRFSGRQFSNSRSEMNVSTLELGDSALYLCASSSDPGLAGEADTQYFGPGTRLTVL.

CDR3 sequence reads: CASSLFSPGLGETQYF. Written as DNA, the CDR3 is TGTGCCAGCAGCTTATTTTCCCCGGGACTAGGGGAGACCCAGTACTTC. This chain joins TRBV7-8 and TRBJ2-5, with TRBD2 matching over 8 bases. CDR3 length equals 16 residues. Per the germline V gene, CDR1 is SGHVS and CDR2 is FQNEAQ. Trimming took 2 bases from V and 5 from J; bases not matched to a gene: 10.

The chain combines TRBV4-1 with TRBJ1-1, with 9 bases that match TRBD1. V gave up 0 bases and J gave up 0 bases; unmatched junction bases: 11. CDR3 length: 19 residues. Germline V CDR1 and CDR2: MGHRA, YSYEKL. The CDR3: CASSQDRDRVRRMNTEAFF. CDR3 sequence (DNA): TGCGCCAGCAGCCAAGATCGGGACAGGGTACGGAGAATGAACACTGAAGCTTTCTTT.

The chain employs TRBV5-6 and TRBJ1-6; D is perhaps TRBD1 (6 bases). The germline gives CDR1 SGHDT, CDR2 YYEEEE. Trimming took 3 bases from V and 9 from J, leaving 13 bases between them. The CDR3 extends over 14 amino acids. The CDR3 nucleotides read TGTGCCAGCAGCTACAAGGGGGGGAGTTCACCCCTCCACTTT. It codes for CASSYKGGSSPLHF.